This T cell receptor beta chain was captured by sequencing in a study of T cell clones after liver transplantation. Regarding the study as a whole: In two subjects, few donor cells limited the measurable donor-reactive repertoire.

For this clone: Its antigen is as yet unknown.

Germline values: CDR1 SGHAT, CDR2 FQDESV (reference sequence). The CDR3 is 14 amino acids. V shed 6 bases and J shed 5 bases, with 14 bases lying between them. Some clones are missing from TCRdb's copy, which holds only in-frame ones; the method was immunoSEQ multiplex PCR. The sample holds approximately 100,000 clones, around 80% seen once. The rearrangement joins TRBV11-1 to TRBJ1-3; tentative D call: TRBD1 (6 bases). Sequences were derived from CD4+ T cells from blood, sampled approximately 45 months after liver transplant. The source is a human patient who received a liver transplant. Some of these T cells may belong to the graft donor. CDR3 residues: CASRPDRTRNTIYF. The CDR3 bases are TGTGCCAGCAGACCTGACAGGACGCGAAACACCATATATTTT.